This T cell receptor beta chain was identified during a study of T cell repertoires in cytomegalovirus infection. Across the whole study: Both recently identified HLA-C-restricted and well-studied HLA-B-restricted CMV epitopes were used in the study. In public TCR beta signatures, there were indications of both CMV infection and matching HLA type.

About this clonotype itself: Antigen unknown.

One entry per CDR3 protein results from TCRdb running MiXCR on the reads. The table lists approximately 730,000 distinct CDR3 sequences, almost 30% of them singletons, with 13% in the top ten. Study-wide results and limits: Of the TCR beta families, the public ones yielded a cumulative frequency that identified carriers of CMV plus the relevant HLA. Ex vivo responses were dominated by HLA-C-restricted CMV-specific TCR beta clonotypes.

This sample comprised cultured CD8+ T cells from PBMCs, obtained from culture after CMV antigen stimulation. This TCR came from a human donor in good health (CMV status not recorded). Some clones in this sample may be carry-over from other donors' samples.

CDR3: CAISLDLAGQTPLHF. DNA of the CDR3: TGTGCCATCAGTTTGGATTTGGCAGGCCAAACACCCCTCCACTTT. V gene TRBV10-3 combines with J gene TRBJ1-6, with unresolved D. CDR3 length: 15 residues. Germline lookup yields CDR1 ENHRY and CDR2 SYGVKD. Trimming took off 5 bases at V and 11 bases at J, with 19 bases between the two ends.